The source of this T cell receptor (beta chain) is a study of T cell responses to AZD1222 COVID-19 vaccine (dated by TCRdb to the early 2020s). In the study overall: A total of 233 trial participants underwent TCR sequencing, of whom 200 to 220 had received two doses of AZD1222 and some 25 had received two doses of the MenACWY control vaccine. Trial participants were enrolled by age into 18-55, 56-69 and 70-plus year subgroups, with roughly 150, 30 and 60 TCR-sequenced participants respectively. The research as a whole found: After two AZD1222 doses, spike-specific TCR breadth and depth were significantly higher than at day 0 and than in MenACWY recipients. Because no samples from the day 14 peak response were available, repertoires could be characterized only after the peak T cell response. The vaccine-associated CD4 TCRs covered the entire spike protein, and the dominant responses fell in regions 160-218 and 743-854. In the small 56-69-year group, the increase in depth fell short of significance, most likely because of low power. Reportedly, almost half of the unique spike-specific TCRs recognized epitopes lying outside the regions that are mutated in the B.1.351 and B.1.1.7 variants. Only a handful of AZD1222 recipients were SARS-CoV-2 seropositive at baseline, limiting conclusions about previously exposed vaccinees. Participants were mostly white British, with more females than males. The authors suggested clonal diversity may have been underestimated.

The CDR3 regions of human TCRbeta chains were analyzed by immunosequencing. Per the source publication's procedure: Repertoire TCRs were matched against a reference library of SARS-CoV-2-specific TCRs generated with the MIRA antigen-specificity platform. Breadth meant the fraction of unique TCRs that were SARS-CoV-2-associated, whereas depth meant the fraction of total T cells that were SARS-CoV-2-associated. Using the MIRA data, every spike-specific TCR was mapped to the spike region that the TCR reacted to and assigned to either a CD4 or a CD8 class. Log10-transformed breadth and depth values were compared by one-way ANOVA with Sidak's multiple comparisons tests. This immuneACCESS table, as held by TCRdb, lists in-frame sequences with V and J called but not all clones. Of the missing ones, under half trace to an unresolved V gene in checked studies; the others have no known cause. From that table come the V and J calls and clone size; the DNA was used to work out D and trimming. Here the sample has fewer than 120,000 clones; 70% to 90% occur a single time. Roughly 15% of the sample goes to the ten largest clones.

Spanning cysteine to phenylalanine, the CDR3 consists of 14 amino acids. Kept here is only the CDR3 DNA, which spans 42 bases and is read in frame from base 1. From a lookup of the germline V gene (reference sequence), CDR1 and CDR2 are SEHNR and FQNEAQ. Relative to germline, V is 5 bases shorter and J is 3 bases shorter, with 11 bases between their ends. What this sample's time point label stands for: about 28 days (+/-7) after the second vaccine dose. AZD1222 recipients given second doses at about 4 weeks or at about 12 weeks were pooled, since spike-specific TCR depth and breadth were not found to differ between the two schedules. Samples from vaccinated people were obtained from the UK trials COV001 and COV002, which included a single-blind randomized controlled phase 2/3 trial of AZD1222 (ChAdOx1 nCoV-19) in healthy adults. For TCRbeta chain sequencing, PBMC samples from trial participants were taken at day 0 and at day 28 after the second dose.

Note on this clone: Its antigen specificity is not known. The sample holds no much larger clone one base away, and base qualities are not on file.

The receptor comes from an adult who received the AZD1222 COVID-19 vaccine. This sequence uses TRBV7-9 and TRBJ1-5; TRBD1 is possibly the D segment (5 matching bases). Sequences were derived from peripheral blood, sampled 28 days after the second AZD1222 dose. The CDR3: CASSSSGTNQPQHF. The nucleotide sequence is TGTGCCAGCAGCAGCTCGGGGACCAATCAGCCCCAGCATTTT.